This TCR beta chain was recorded in a study of CD8 T cells in Susac syndrome. Overall study findings and caveats: The study admitted that it had a relatively small number of individuals in its TCR sequencing and HLA analysis.

As judged by recently defined diagnostic criteria, patients with Susac syndrome had definite or probable disease. TEMRA cells were FACS-enriched, and CD8+ and CD4+ T cells were isolated negatively. This CDR3 region has 16 residues. Deletions cut 0 bases from V and 0 bases from J, with 11 bases between. Germline V CDR1 and CDR2: MNHEY, SMNVEV (reference sequence). Random hexamers primed reverse transcription of about 0.45 to 1 ug RNA. TCR beta CDR3 was amplified by immunoSEQ multiplex PCR. This amplification extended across 54 Vbeta and 13 Jbeta segments. TCRdb ran MiXCR on the immunoSEQ multiplex PCR reads and lists one entry per CDR3 protein. The sample yields about 190,000 distinct CDR3 sequences, around 93% seen once. A remark on this clonotype: No antigen is known for it.

The chain combines TRBV27 with TRBJ1-1, with D uncertain. The material sequenced was CD8+ T cells from PBMCs. This clonotype was sampled from a human donor with Susac syndrome. The DNA of the CDR3 is TGTGCCAGCAGTTTATCGGGCGGTGTCATGAACACTGAAGCTTTCTTT. This sequence encodes CASSLSGGVMNTEAFF.